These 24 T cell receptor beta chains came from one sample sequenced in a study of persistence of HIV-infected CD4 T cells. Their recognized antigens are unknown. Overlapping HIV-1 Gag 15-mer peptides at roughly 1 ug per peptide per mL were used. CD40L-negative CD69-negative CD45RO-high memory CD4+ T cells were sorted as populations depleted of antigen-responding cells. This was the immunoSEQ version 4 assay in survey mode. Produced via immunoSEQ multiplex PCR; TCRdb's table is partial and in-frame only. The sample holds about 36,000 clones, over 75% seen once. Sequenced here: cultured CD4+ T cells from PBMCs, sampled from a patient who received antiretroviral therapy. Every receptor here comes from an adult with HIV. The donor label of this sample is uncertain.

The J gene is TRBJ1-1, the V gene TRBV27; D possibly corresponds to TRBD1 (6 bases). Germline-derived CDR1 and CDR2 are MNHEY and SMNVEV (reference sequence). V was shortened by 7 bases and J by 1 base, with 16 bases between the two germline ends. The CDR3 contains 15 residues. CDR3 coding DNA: TGTGCCAGCACCACTCTGGGCAGGGGGAACACTGAAGCTTTCTTT. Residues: CASTTLGRGNTEAFF.

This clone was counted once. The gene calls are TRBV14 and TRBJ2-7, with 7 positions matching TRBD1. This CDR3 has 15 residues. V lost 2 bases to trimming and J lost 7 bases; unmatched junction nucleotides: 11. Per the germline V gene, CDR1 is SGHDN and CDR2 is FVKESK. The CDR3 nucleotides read TGTGCCAGCAGCCAAAGTGTGCCAGGGGGTAATGAGCAGTACTTC. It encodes CASSQSVPGGNEQYF.

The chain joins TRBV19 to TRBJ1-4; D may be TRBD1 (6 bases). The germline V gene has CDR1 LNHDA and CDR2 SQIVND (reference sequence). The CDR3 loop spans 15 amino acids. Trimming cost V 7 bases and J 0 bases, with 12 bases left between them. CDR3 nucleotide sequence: TGTGCCAGTAATCCAGGGGATGCAACTAATGAAAAACTGTTTTTT. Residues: CASNPGDATNEKLFF.

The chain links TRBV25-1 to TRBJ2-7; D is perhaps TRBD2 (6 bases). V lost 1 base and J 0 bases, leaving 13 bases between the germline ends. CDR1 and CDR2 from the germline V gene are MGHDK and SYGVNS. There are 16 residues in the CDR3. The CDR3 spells CASSESGGISSYEQYF. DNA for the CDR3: TGTGCCAGCAGTGAATCCGGAGGGATCAGCTCCTACGAGCAGTACTTC.

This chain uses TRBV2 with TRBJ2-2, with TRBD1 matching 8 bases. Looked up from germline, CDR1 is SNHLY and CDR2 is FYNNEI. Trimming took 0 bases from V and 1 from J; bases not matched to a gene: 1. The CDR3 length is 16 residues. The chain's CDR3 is CASSEAGTGNTGELFF. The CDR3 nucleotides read TGTGCCAGCAGTGAAGCAGGGACAGGGAACACCGGGGAGCTGTTTTTT.

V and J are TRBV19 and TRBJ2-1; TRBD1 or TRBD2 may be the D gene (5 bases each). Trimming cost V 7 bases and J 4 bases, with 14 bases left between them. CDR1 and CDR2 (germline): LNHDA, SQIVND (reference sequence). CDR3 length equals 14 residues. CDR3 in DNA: TGTGCCAGTACAACCGGGACGGCTTACAATGAGCAGTTCTTC. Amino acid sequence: CASTTGTAYNEQFF.

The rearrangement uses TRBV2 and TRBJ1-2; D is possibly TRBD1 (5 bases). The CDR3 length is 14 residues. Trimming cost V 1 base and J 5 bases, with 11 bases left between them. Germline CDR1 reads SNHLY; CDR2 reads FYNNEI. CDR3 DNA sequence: TGTGCCAGCAGTGAAGATCAGGGATTTTATGGCTACACCTTC. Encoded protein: CASSEDQGFYGYTF.

DNA of the CDR3: TGTGCCAGCAGCGTAGACGGAAACTATGGCTACACCTTC. Protein product: CASSVDGNYGYTF. The chain carries TRBV9 and TRBJ1-2; D call uncertain. CDR1 is SGDLS, CDR2 YYNGEE, per germline. This CDR3 region has 13 residues. V was pared by 0 bases and J by 2 bases, with 5 bases between.

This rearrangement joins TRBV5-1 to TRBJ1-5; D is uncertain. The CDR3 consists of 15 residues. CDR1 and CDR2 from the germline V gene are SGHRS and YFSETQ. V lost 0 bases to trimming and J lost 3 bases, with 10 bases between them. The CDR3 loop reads CASSLEGSSNQPQHF. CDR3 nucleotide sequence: TGCGCCAGCAGCTTGGAAGGCAGCTCCAATCAGCCCCAGCATTTT.

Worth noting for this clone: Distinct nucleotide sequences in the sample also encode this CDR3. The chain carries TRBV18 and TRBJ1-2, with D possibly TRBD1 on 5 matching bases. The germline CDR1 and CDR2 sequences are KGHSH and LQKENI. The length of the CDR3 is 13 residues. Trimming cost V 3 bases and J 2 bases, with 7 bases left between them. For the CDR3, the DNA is TGTGCCAGCTCACCCGGGGGAAACTATGGCTACACCTTC. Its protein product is CASSPGGNYGYTF.

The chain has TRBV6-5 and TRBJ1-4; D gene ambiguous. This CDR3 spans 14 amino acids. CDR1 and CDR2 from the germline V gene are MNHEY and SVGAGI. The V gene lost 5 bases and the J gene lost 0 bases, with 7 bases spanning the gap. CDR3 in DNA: TGTGCCAGCAGTCGGGCTGCAACTAATGAAAAACTGTTTTTT. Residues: CASSRAATNEKLFF.

The CDR3 nucleotides read TGTGCCAGTAGTATCCAGCGGGGCGCGTACAATGAGCAGTTCTTC. Amino acids: CASSIQRGAYNEQFF. V is TRBV19 and J is TRBJ2-1; 7 nucleotides align to TRBD2. This CDR3 region has 15 residues. V dropped 3 bases and J dropped 4; count of bases not matched to a gene: 6. Germline assignment: CDR1 LNHDA and CDR2 SQIVND (reference sequence). The whole variable domain, filled in from reference TRBV19 and TRBJ2-1, reads DGGITQSPKYLFRKEGQNVTLSCEQNLNHDAMYWYRQDPGQGLRLIYYSQIVNDFQKGDIAEGYSVSREKKESFPLTVTSAQKNPTAFYLCASSIQRGAYNEQFFGPGTRLTVL.

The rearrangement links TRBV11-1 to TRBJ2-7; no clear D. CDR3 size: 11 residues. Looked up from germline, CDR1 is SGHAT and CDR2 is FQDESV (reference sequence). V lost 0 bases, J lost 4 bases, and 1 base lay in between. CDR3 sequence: CASSLAYEQYF. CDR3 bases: TGTGCCAGCAGCTTAGCGTACGAGCAGTACTTC.

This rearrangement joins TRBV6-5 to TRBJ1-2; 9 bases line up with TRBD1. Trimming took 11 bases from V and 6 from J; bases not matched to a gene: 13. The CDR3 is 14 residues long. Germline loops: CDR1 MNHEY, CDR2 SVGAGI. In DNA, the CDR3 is TGTGCCGGAAAACAGGGGGCGCGTTTTGATGGCTACACCTTC. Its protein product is CAGKQGARFDGYTF.

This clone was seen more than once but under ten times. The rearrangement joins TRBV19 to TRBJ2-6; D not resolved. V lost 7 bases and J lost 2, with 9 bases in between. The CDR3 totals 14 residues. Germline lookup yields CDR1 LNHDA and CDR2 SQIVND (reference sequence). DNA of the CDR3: TGTGCCAGTACCCCCCGGGCTGGGGCCAACGTCCTGACTTTC. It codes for CASTPRAGANVLTF.

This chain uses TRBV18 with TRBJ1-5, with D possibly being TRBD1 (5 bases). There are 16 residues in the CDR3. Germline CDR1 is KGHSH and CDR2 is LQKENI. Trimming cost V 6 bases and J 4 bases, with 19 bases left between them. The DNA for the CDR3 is TGTGCCAGCTCGCCTCAAGGGGTCGGGAGGAATCAGCCCCAGCATTTT. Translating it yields CASSPQGVGRNQPQHF.

This CDR3 is CASSQGPTTNEKLFF. CDR3 sequence (DNA): TGTGCCAGCAGCCAAGGGCCGACAACTAATGAAAAACTGTTTTTT. The J gene is TRBJ1-4, the V gene TRBV3-1 (or the pseudogene TRBV3-2); no clear D. V was clipped by 1 base and J by 0 bases, with 6 bases between them. Germline V gene sequence: CDR1 LGHDT, CDR2 YNNKEL (reference sequence). This CDR3 region has 15 residues.

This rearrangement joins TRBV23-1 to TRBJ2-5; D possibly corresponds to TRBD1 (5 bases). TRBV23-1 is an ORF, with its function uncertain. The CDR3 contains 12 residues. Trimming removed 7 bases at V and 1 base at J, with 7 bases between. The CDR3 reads CASNRSQETQYF. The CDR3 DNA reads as TGCGCCAGCAACAGGTCCCAAGAGACCCAGTACTTC.

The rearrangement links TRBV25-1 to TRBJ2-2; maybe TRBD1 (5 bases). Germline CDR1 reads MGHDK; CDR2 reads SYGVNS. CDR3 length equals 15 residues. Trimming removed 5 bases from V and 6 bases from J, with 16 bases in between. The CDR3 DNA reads TGTGCCAGCAGTTCCAGGGCGTCGAGATCCGGGGAGCTGTTTTTT. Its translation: CASSSRASRSGELFF.

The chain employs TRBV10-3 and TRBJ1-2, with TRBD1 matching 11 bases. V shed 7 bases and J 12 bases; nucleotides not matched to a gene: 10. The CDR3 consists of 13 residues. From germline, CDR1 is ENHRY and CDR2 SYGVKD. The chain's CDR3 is CAITGGDRGEHTF. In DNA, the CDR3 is TGTGCCATCACCGGAGGGGACAGGGGGGAGCACACCTTC.

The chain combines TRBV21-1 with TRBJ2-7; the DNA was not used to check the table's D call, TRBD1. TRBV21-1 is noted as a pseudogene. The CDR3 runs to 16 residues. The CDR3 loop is CASSSTPGQGPYEQYF. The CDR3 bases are TGTGCCAGCAGCAGTACTCCGGGACAGGGTCCCTACGAGCAGTACTTC.

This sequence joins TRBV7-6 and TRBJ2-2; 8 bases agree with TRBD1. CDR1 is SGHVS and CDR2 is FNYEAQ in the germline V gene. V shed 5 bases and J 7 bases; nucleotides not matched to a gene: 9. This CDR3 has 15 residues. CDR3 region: CASSPIGQGHGELFF. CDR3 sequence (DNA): TGTGCCAGCAGCCCAATCGGACAGGGCCACGGGGAGCTGTTTTTT.

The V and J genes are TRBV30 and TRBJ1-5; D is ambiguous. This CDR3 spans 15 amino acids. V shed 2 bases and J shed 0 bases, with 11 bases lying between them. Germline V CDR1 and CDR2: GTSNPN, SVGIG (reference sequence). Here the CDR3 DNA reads TGTGCCTGGAGTCCCGGACTCCATAGCAATCAGCCCCAGCATTTT. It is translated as CAWSPGLHSNQPQHF.

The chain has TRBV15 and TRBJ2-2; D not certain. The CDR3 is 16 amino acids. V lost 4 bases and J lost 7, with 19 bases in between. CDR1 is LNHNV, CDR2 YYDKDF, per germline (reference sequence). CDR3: CATSMSGEYCVGELFF. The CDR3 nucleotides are TGTGCCACCAGCATGTCAGGTGAATATTGTGTCGGGGAGCTGTTTTTT.